This TCR beta chain was sequenced during a study of blood T cell repertoires in COVID-19. The wider study: T cells, B-cell-depleted T cells, or PBMCs supplied cDNA or gDNA.

The CDR3 loop spans 12 amino acids. Trimming cost V 5 bases and J 4 bases, with 9 bases left between them. Germline-derived CDR1 and CDR2 are SEHNR and FQNEAQ (reference sequence). Study processing details: Estimation of nucleated cell counts relied on the amplification of reference gene primers. Produced via immunoSEQ multiplex PCR; TCRdb's table is partial and in-frame only. V and J calls and clone size are given by that table; D and trimming were obtained from the DNA. There are about 110,000 clones in the sample; about 87% occur only once, and over 4% lies in the top ten. This clone was counted a single time.

Sequencing was performed on peripheral blood. The V call is TRBV7-9, the J call TRBJ2-7; D is perhaps TRBD2 (5 bases). This receptor was taken from a woman aged 45-65 years with acute or convalescent COVID-19. Here the CDR3 reads CASSAGVYEQYF. The CDR3 DNA follows: TGTGCCAGCAGCGCCGGGGTTTACGAGCAGTACTTC.